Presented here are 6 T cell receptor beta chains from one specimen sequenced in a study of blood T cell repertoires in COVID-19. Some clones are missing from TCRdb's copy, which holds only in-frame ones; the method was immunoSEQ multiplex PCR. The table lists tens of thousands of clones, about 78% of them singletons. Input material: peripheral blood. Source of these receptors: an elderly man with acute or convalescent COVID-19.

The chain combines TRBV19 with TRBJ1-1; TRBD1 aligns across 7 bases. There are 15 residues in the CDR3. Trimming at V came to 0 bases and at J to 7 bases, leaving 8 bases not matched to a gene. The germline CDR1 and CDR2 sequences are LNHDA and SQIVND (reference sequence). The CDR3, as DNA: TGTGCCAGTAGTATAGACCTTAGACAGGGCAATGAAGCTTTCTTT. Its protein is CASSIDLRQGNEAFF.

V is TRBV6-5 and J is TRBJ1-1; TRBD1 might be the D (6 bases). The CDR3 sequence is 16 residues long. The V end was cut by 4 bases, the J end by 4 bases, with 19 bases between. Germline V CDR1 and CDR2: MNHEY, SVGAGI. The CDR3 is CASSSHAGTGSTEAFF. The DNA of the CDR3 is TGTGCCAGCAGTTCCCACGCAGGAACAGGGTCCACTGAAGCTTTCTTT.

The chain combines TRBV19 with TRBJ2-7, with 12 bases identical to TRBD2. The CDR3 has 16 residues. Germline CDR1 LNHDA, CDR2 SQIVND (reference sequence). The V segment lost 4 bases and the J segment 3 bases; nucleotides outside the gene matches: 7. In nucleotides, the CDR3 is TGTGCCAGTAGTAACCGACTAGCGGGAGATCTCTACGAGCAGTACTTC. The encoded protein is CASSNRLAGDLYEQYF.

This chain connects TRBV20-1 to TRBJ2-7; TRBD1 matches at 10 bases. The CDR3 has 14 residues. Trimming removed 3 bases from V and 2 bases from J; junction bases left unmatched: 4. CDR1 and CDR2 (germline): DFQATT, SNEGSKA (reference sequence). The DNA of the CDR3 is TGCAGTGCTAGTCCTGGACAGGGGGCCTACGAGCAGTACTTC. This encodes CSASPGQGAYEQYF.

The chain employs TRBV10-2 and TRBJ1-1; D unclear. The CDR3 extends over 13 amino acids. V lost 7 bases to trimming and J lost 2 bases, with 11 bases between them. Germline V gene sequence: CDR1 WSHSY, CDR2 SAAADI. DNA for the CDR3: TGCGCCAGCACCTTCACACGCAACACTGAAGCTTTCTTT. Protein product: CASTFTRNTEAFF.

CDR3 loop: CASSRRGVPGELFF. CDR3 nucleotides: TGTGCCAGCAGTCGCCGAGGAGTTCCCGGGGAGCTGTTTTTT. The chain uses TRBV11-2 and TRBJ2-2; D is uncertain. Trimming cost V 6 bases and J 6 bases, with 14 bases left between them. CDR1 SGHAT and CDR2 FQNNGV come from the germline V gene. The CDR3 is 14 amino acids.